The next 32 T cell receptor beta chains were all read from a single sample in a study of T-cell reconstitution after alpha-beta-depleted transplantation in children. Unique molecular identifiers were incorporated into the prepared TCRbeta library. From the PCR reads, TCRdb called clonotypes with MiXCR, one entry per CDR3 protein. The table lists roughly 50,000 distinct CDR3 sequences, less than 55% of them singletons. Specimen: PBMCs, mostly from graft donor cells, collected 360 days after TCRalphabeta/CD19-depleted stem cell transplant. Source of these receptors: a male patient under 18 who had a stem cell transplant for acute lymphoblastic leukemia, so the T cells may come from the graft donor.

The chain employs TRBV20-1 and TRBJ2-5; TRBD1 matches 7 bases. This CDR3 has 11 residues. With 6 bases clipped from V and 4 bases from J, the junction kept 2 bases outside the gene matches. Germline V gives CDR1 DFQATT, CDR2 SNEGSKA (reference sequence). This chain's CDR3 is CSAQGRETQYF. For the CDR3, the DNA is TGCAGTGCACAGGGGAGAGAGACCCAGTACTTC.

This clonotype was found a few times. The gene calls are TRBV11-1 and TRBJ2-6, with 9 positions matching TRBD1. V lost 5 bases and J lost 0; bases outside the gene matches: 11. Per the germline V gene, CDR1 is SGHAT and CDR2 is FQDESV (reference sequence). The CDR3 sequence is 19 residues long. CDR3 loop: CASSRRDRVISSGANVLTF. The CDR3 region has the DNA TGTGCCAGCAGCCGACGGGACAGGGTAATCAGCTCTGGGGCCAACGTCCTGACTTTC.

The genes are TRBV28 and TRBJ2-7, with a weak D call TRBD1 (6 bases). CDR3 length equals 15 residues. Trimming removed 8 bases from V and 3 bases from J, with 20 bases in between. Germline V gene sequence: CDR1 MDHEN, CDR2 SYDVKM. The CDR3 loop is CASGTRTQGYYEQYF. CDR3 in DNA: TGTGCCAGCGGCACCCGAACACAGGGATACTACGAGCAGTACTTC.

Only a few counts were recorded for this clonotype. The J gene is TRBJ2-3, the V gene TRBV12-3 or TRBV12-4; D not certain. V lost 3 bases and J lost 1, with 8 bases in between. CDR3 length equals 14 residues. CDR3 coding DNA: TGTGCCAGCAGTTTGGGCCGGGGCACAGATACGCAGTATTTT. It is translated as CASSLGRGTDTQYF.

In this sample, this clonotype turned up a few times. V and J are TRBV4-3 and TRBJ1-4; TRBD1 might be the D (6 bases). Germline V CDR1 and CDR2: LGHNA, YSLEER. V was pared by 4 bases and J by 8 bases, with 14 bases between. This CDR3 comprises 14 residues. The CDR3 nucleotides are TGCGCCAGCAGCCTCCTTGGGACATTAGAAAAACTGTTTTTT. Residues: CASSLLGTLEKLFF.

For the CDR3, the DNA is TGTGCCAGCAGCTTGGCGGAGAACTACTACGAGCAGTACTTC. This translates into CASSLAENYYEQYF. The V call is TRBV11-1, the J call TRBJ2-7, with D uncertain. The CDR3 is 14 amino acids. Germline lookup yields CDR1 SGHAT and CDR2 FQDESV (reference sequence). V lost 3 bases and J lost 3, with 12 bases in between.

This clonotype has just a few counts. The J gene is TRBJ2-7, the V gene TRBV29-1; D is undetermined. The CDR3 is 13 amino acids. V lost 2 bases and J lost 3, with 11 bases in between. Per the germline V gene, CDR1 is SQVTM and CDR2 is ANQGSEA. The CDR3 DNA reads as TGCAGCGTTGAACCCCAGGTTGGCTACGAGCAGTACTTC. Its translation: CSVEPQVGYEQYF.

This clonotype was detected only once. This chain's CDR3 is CASSPLPYSYGYTF. The CDR3 coding sequence is TGTGCCAGCAGTCCCCTACCCTACAGTTATGGCTACACCTTC. This chain connects TRBV27 to TRBJ1-2; the D is unclear. Germline loops: CDR1 MNHEY, CDR2 SMNVEV (reference sequence). The CDR3 length is 14 residues. Between the trimmed V and J ends, which lost 5 bases and 5 bases, there was a span of 15 bases.

There are a few counts of this clonotype. The V and J genes are TRBV7-2 and TRBJ2-6; D is undetermined. Germline lookup yields CDR1 SGHTA and CDR2 FQGNSA. Trimming took 5 bases from V and 2 from J, leaving 13 bases between them. This CDR3 has 16 amino acids. The CDR3 DNA follows: TGTGCCAGCAGCCCCAGCTCGATGGCTGGGGCCAACGTCCTGACTTTC. This sequence encodes CASSPSSMAGANVLTF.

The rearrangement uses TRBV6-1 and TRBJ2-7; D possibly corresponds to TRBD1 (6 bases). CDR1 MNHNS and CDR2 SASEGT come from the germline V gene. V was shortened by 6 bases and J by 5 bases, with 20 bases between the two germline ends. This CDR3 spans 15 amino acids. The chain's CDR3 is CASSLTGLNFHEQYF. As DNA, the CDR3 is TGTGCCAGCAGCCTTACAGGGTTGAATTTCCACGAGCAGTACTTC.

The chain joins TRBV28 to TRBJ2-7; 11 nucleotides agree with TRBD2. CDR3 length: 14 amino acids. J was trimmed by 6 bases and V by 5 bases; bases with no gene match: 6. CDR1 is MDHEN, CDR2 SYDVKM, per germline. The CDR3 bases are TGTGCCAGCAGTCAACTAGCGGGAGTGGTCGAGCAGTACTTC. Translating it yields CASSQLAGVVEQYF.

The chain links TRBV20-1 to TRBJ1-4, with D uncertain. V gave up 6 bases and J gave up 6 bases, with 14 bases separating them. This CDR3 has 13 residues. The germline V gene has CDR1 DFQATT and CDR2 SNEGSKA (reference sequence). Here the CDR3 reads CSAPIPVHEKLFF. The CDR3 nucleotides read TGCAGTGCCCCAATTCCCGTGCATGAAAAACTGTTTTTT.

The chain joins TRBV29-1 to TRBJ2-6; no reliable D call. Germline V CDR1 and CDR2: SQVTM, ANQGSEA. The CDR3 runs 13 residues. Trimming stripped 4 bases from V and 1 base from J, with 5 bases between. The CDR3 sequence: CSVGVSGANVLTF. The CDR3 region has the DNA TGCAGCGTTGGCGTGTCTGGGGCCAACGTCCTGACTTTC. The complete variable domain, with remaining parts taken from reference TRBV29-1 and TRBJ2-6, reads SAVISQKPSRDICQRGTSLTIQCQVDSQVTMMFWYRQQPGQSLTLIATANQGSEATYESGFVIDKFPISRPNLTFSTLTVSNMSPEDSSIYLCSVGVSGANVLTFGAGSRLTVL.

The gene calls are TRBV29-1 and TRBJ2-7, with D unresolved. V lost 3 bases to trimming and J lost 0 bases, with 3 bases between them. CDR1 and CDR2 from the germline V gene are SQVTM and ANQGSEA. The CDR3 spans 11 residues. This CDR3 is CSVDTSYEQYF. CDR3 DNA sequence: TGCAGCGTTGACACCTCCTACGAGCAGTACTTC.

There are a few counts of this clonotype. The chain has TRBV2 and TRBJ2-4, with D perhaps TRBD2 (5 bases). The CDR3 spans 13 residues. V was cut by 4 bases and J by 5 bases, with 9 bases left in between. CDR1 and CDR2 from the germline V gene are SNHLY and FYNNEI. The CDR3 region is CASSGEPQNIQYF. The CDR3 bases are TGTGCCAGCAGTGGGGAGCCCCAAAACATTCAGTACTTC.

The J gene is TRBJ2-1, the V gene TRBV10-3; D is possibly TRBD2 (5 bases). Trimming removed 5 bases at V and 7 bases at J, with 21 bases between. The germline gives CDR1 ENHRY, CDR2 SYGVKD. The CDR3 contains 16 residues. CDR3 sequence reads: CAISPVAAELGNEQFF. Written as DNA, the CDR3 is TGTGCCATCAGTCCTGTGGCGGCAGAACTAGGGAATGAGCAGTTCTTC.

The V and J genes are TRBV29-1 and TRBJ2-7; the match to TRBD1 covers 7 bases. This CDR3 has 11 residues. V trimming: 5 bases; J trimming: 5 bases; junction bases outside the gene matches: 3. The germline CDR1 and CDR2 sequences are SQVTM and ANQGSEA. The CDR3 here is CSVRTGDEQYF. Written as DNA, the CDR3 is TGCAGCGTTCGTACAGGGGACGAGCAGTACTTC.

This rearrangement joins TRBV12-3 or TRBV12-4 to TRBJ2-5; weak D call: TRBD1 (5 bases). The V end was cut by 6 bases, the J end by 1 base, with 15 bases between. CDR3 size: 15 residues. Here the CDR3 DNA reads TGTGCCAGCAGCCTCCGGCCCCAGGGCCAAGAGACCCAGTACTTC. Encoded protein: CASSLRPQGQETQYF.

In this sample, this clonotype turned up a few times. V usage is TRBV6-1 and J usage is TRBJ2-7, with 10 bases matching TRBD1. Germline V gene lookup returns CDR1 MNHNS and CDR2 SASEGT. Trimming cost V 6 bases and J 1 base; bases outside gene matches: 6. The CDR3 totals 15 residues. CDR3 region: CASSRDRGLSYEQYF. Here the CDR3 DNA reads TGTGCCAGCAGCCGGGACAGGGGACTTTCCTACGAGCAGTACTTC.

In nucleotides, the CDR3 is TGTGCCAGCATCGAAGGAGGTGAGGGCCGGAGCACCGGGGAGCTGTTTTTT. Translation: CASIEGGEGRSTGELFF. The gene calls are TRBV7-2 and TRBJ2-2; D is perhaps TRBD2 (5 bases). The CDR3 contains 17 residues. Germline V gene data show CDR1 as SGHTA and CDR2 as FQGNSA. Trimming left V 7 bases short and J 4 bases short, with 22 bases between.

The rearrangement joins TRBV20-1 to TRBJ2-1; 7 bases fit TRBD1. Unmatched junction bases numbered 7, after V lost 1 base and J lost 10 bases. There are 13 residues in the CDR3. Germline values: CDR1 DFQATT, CDR2 SNEGSKA (reference sequence). CDR3 loop: CSARASGTEEQFF. CDR3 DNA sequence: TGCAGTGCTAGAGCATCCGGGACAGAAGAGCAGTTCTTC.

This clonotype came up many times. V and J are TRBV7-8 and TRBJ2-7; TRBD2 is a possible D gene (6 bases). Germline V gives CDR1 SGHVS, CDR2 FQNEAQ. The CDR3 has 12 residues. Trimming stripped 7 bases from V and 6 bases from J, with 13 bases between. The CDR3 nucleotides read TGTGCCAGCAAACGGGTGGGAGGCGAGCAGTACTTC. Its translation is CASKRVGGEQYF.

This clonotype was seen more than once but under ten times. The chain combines TRBV29-1 with TRBJ2-1; TRBD2 matches 8 bases. J was trimmed by 10 bases and V by 6 bases; bases with no gene match: 8. From germline, CDR1 is SQVTM and CDR2 ANQGSEA. The CDR3 covers 12 residues. The CDR3 DNA reads TGCAGCGTCGGGAGGGCCTGTATGGAGCAGTTCTTC. Its protein is CSVGRACMEQFF.

Concerning this clonotype: At one end, the junction sequence differs from germline, possibly due to a read error. V usage is TRBV20-1 and J usage is TRBJ2-1, with D perhaps matching TRBD1 or TRBD2 (5 bases each). The CDR3 extends over 17 amino acids. Germline lookup yields CDR1 DFQATT and CDR2 SNEGSKA (reference sequence). The CDR3 loop is CCARVPGRSVSYNEQFF. The CDR3 DNA follows: TGCTGTGCTAGAGTCCCGGGGCGGAGTGTCTCCTACAATGAGCAGTTCTTC.

This clonotype was observed a handful of times. The CDR3 spells CASSYTFNYGYTF. The CDR3, as DNA: TGTGCCAGCAGTTATACTTTTAACTATGGCTACACCTTC. This rearrangement joins TRBV5-6 to TRBJ1-2, with D hard to call. Looked up from germline, CDR1 is SGHDT and CDR2 is YYEEEE. The CDR3 contains 13 residues. Trimming removed 5 bases at V and 1 base at J, with 9 bases between.

The table lists this clonotype with a few counts. The chain links TRBV4-2 to TRBJ2-7; D unresolved. The V gene's germline CDR1 is LGHNA and CDR2 YNFKEQ. Deletions cut 0 bases from V and 2 bases from J, with 5 bases between. The length of the CDR3 is 13 residues. This CDR3 reads CASSQDLAYEQYF. CDR3 sequence (DNA): TGTGCCAGCAGCCAAGATTTGGCCTACGAGCAGTACTTC.

The chain uses TRBV5-1 and TRBJ1-6; 8 nucleotides match TRBD1. There are 15 residues in the CDR3. Per germline, CDR1 SGHRS and CDR2 YFSETQ. Germline trimming cut 4 bases from V and 5 bases from J; bases unmatched to any gene: 5. The CDR3 DNA reads TGCGCCAGCAGCCTGACAGGGGCCAATAATTCACCCCTCCACTTT. Translation: CASSLTGANNSPLHF. Variable domain in full (rest from reference TRBV5-1 and TRBJ1-6): KAGVTQTPRYLIKTRGQQVTLSCSPISGHRSVSWYQQTPGQGLQFLFEYFSETQRNKGNFPGRFSGRQFSNSRSEMNVSTLELGDSALYLCASSLTGANNSPLHFGNGTRLTVT.

The CDR3 bases are TGTGCCAGCAGCGCTTGGACAGGGGGAGGCTACACCTTC. This sequence encodes CASSAWTGGGYTF. The chain couples TRBV9 to TRBJ1-2, with TRBD1 identical over 10 bases. With V trimmed by 3 bases and J by 8 bases, 4 bases remained unmatched. This CDR3 has 13 amino acids. CDR1 SGDLS and CDR2 YYNGEE come from the germline V gene.

This clonotype has only a few counts. The V call is TRBV12-3 or TRBV12-4, the J call TRBJ1-2; the D gene is possibly TRBD1 (6 bases). CDR3 length: 15 residues. V lost 3 bases, J lost 3 bases, and 14 bases lay in between. The CDR3, as DNA: TGTGCCAGCAGTTTCCAGGGGCCGCAGGACTATGGCTACACCTTC. This translates into CASSFQGPQDYGYTF.

The genes are TRBV12-3 or TRBV12-4 and TRBJ2-7; D call uncertain. The CDR3 consists of 12 residues. Trimming took 5 bases from V and 2 from J, leaving 7 bases between them. The CDR3 DNA reads TGTGCCAGCAGTCTCCTGACCTACGAGCAGTACTTC. Its translation is CASSLLTYEQYF.

The rearrangement uses TRBV11-1 and TRBJ2-5; D is undetermined. The CDR3 is 15 residues long. V lost 1 base and J lost 5, with 14 bases in between. Germline CDR1 reads SGHAT; CDR2 reads FQDESV (reference sequence). CDR3 residues: CASSLDTARRETQYF. CDR3 sequence (DNA): TGTGCCAGCAGCTTAGACACGGCCAGACGGGAGACCCAGTACTTC.

The chain couples TRBV12-5 to TRBJ2-7; TRBD1 matches at 8 bases. The trim removed 0 bases at V and 6 bases at J, leaving 10 bases unmatched. The CDR3 has 16 amino acids. Germline-derived CDR1 and CDR2 are LGHNT and FRNRAP. CDR3 nucleotide sequence: TGTGCTAGTGGTTTGGTACTTGGGACAGGCTCCAGCGAGCAGTACTTC. Translating gives CASGLVLGTGSSEQYF.